Each of the 13 T cell receptor beta chains below was sequenced from the same sample in a study of CD8 T cells in ankylosing spondylitis. MiXCR was run by TCRdb on the 5' RACE reads, yielding one entry per CDR3 protein. The sample has under 200,000 distinct CDR3 sequences, 9.5% to 13% seen once. Source material: blood, either unsorted or a sorted T cell fraction (not recorded which). The source is a male donor with ankylosing spondylitis or in good health (not recorded which).

In its sample, this clonotype was seen a few times. Here the CDR3 reads CASSIGYEQYF. The CDR3 DNA follows: TGTGCCAGTAGTATTGGATACGAGCAGTACTTC. The V call is TRBV19, the J call TRBJ2-7; D is ambiguous. V shed 3 bases and J shed 4 bases, with 4 bases lying between them. This CDR3 region has 11 residues. The V gene's germline CDR1 is LNHDA and CDR2 SQIVND (reference sequence).

This clonotype has ten or more counts. The rearrangement joins TRBV20-1 to TRBJ1-4; TRBD1 agrees at 8 bases. V gave up 2 bases and J gave up 4 bases; unmatched junction bases: 6. Germline V CDR1 and CDR2: DFQATT, SNEGSKA (reference sequence). This CDR3 is built from 15 residues. CDR3 amino acids: CSARTQDRDNEKLFF. CDR3 nucleotides: TGCAGTGCTAGAACACAGGACAGGGATAATGAAAAACTGTTTTTT.

This clonotype was observed many times. V gene TRBV29-1 combines with J gene TRBJ2-1; 9 bases map to TRBD1. The junction had 4 bases not matched to a gene; V was cut back by 6 bases and J by 4 bases. CDR3 length: 13 residues. Per the germline V gene, CDR1 is SQVTM and CDR2 is ANQGSEA. This chain's CDR3 is CSVPGQGYNEQFF. Written as DNA, the CDR3 is TGCAGCGTGCCGGGACAGGGATACAATGAGCAGTTCTTC.

The sample holds many counts of this clonotype. The V and J genes are TRBV5-5 and TRBJ1-1, with 9 bases identical to TRBD1. CDR1 and CDR2 from the germline V gene are SGHKS and YYEKEE (reference sequence). Trimming cost V 0 bases and J 10 bases; bases outside gene matches: 7. The CDR3 is 14 residues long. The CDR3 DNA sequence: TGTGCCAGCAGCTTGGATCGGGGACAGGGAGCAGCTTTCTTT. This codes for CASSLDRGQGAAFF.

V usage is TRBV19 and J usage is TRBJ2-7; TRBD2 matches 7 bases. With V trimmed by 4 bases and J by 2 bases, 8 bases remained unmatched. Germline loops: CDR1 LNHDA, CDR2 SQIVND (reference sequence). This CDR3 spans 15 amino acids. The CDR3: CASSNPRGGAYEQYF. CDR3 DNA sequence: TGTGCCAGTAGTAACCCCCGTGGGGGGGCCTACGAGCAGTACTTC.

This clonotype was seen ten or more times. For the CDR3, the DNA is TGTGCCAGCAGTGTATCTCAGGGCGTAACCAAAAACATTCAGTACTTC. It yields the protein CASSVSQGVTKNIQYF. The chain joins TRBV2 to TRBJ2-4; tentatively, D is TRBD1 (5 bases). CDR3 length: 16 residues. Between the trimmed V and J ends, which lost 4 bases and 2 bases, there was a span of 15 bases. Germline V gene sequence: CDR1 SNHLY, CDR2 FYNNEI.

This clonotype was recorded many times. V and J are TRBV20-1 and TRBJ2-5, with D possibly being TRBD1 (6 bases). Per germline, CDR1 DFQATT and CDR2 SNEGSKA (reference sequence). The CDR3 has 14 residues. V dropped 7 bases and J dropped 2 bases, with 17 bases sitting between them. CDR3 sequence: CSGTGYSWQETQYF. The CDR3 DNA reads TGCAGTGGAACAGGGTATTCTTGGCAAGAGACCCAGTACTTC.

The sample holds many counts of this clonotype. V usage is TRBV5-1 and J usage is TRBJ2-7; no clear D. This CDR3 contains 15 residues. Trimming removed 0 bases from V and 0 bases from J, with 10 bases in between. The germline V gene has CDR1 SGHRS and CDR2 YFSETQ. CDR3 loop: CASSLGQESSYEQYF. For the CDR3, the DNA is TGCGCCAGCAGCTTGGGACAAGAGAGCTCCTACGAGCAGTACTTC. The full variable domain, in which reference TRBV5-1 and TRBJ2-7 provide the parts outside the CDR3, is KAGVTQTPRYLIKTRGQQVTLSCSPISGHRSVSWYQQTPGQGLQFLFEYFSETQRNKGNFPGRFSGRQFSNSRSEMNVSTLELGDSALYLCASSLGQESSYEQYFGPGTRLTVT.

This clonotype was detected a few times. The chain is built from TRBV7-6 and TRBJ2-1; 9 bases line up with TRBD2. This CDR3 has 15 residues. The germline gives CDR1 SGHVS, CDR2 FNYEAQ. The V segment lost 5 bases and the J segment 7 bases; nucleotides outside the gene matches: 9. The CDR3 sequence: CASSEGSGRKNEQFF. CDR3 nucleotide sequence: TGTGCCAGCAGCGAAGGGAGCGGGAGGAAAAATGAGCAGTTCTTC.

This clonotype was observed a few times. The chain uses TRBV7-9 and TRBJ2-5, with D hard to call. Germline CDR1 SEHNR, CDR2 FQNEAQ (reference sequence). The ends were cut back, 1 base at V and 1 base at J, with 10 bases in the middle. This CDR3 region has 15 residues. The CDR3 sequence: CASSLGIASQETQYF. CDR3 in DNA: TGTGCCAGCAGCTTAGGAATTGCGTCCCAAGAGACCCAGTACTTC.

This clonotype has at least ten counts. The chain is built from TRBV5-1 and TRBJ2-7; D is uncertain. Trimming shortened V by 3 bases and J by 1 base, and 11 bases separated the two germline ends. The CDR3 spans 14 residues. Germline V gives CDR1 SGHRS, CDR2 YFSETQ. The CDR3 reads CASSSSRLSYEQYF. Here the CDR3 DNA reads TGCGCCAGCAGCTCCTCCCGCCTATCCTACGAGCAGTACTTC.

This clonotype was observed a few times. J is TRBJ2-7 and V is TRBV9, with D possibly being TRBD1 or TRBD2 (6 bases each). CDR1 is SGDLS, CDR2 YYNGEE, per germline. This CDR3 region has 16 residues. With 5 bases removed from V and 2 bases from J, the gap between germline ends came to 20 bases. CDR3 bases: TGTGCCAGCAGTCCTTATGGAGGGGGGCAGGCCTACGAGCAGTACTTC. Protein product: CASSPYGGGQAYEQYF.

About this clonotype itself: A much larger clone is a single base away; this may be a read error. The rearrangement links TRBV5-1 to TRBJ1-3; weak D call: TRBD1 (6 bases). The CDR3 is made up of 14 amino acids. In germline, CDR1 is SGHRS, CDR2 YFSETQ. DNA for the CDR3: TGCACCAGCAGCTTTCAGGGGAGAGGAAACACCATATATTTT. It specifies CTSSFQGRGNTIYF.